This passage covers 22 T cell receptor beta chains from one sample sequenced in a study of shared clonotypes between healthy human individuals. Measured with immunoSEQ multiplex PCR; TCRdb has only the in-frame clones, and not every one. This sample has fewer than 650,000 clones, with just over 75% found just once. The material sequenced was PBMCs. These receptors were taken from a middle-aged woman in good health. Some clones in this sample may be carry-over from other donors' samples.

The CDR3 region has the DNA TGTGCCACCGCGGGCGGTCCAGTCAGCACAGATACGCAGTATTTT. As protein: CATAGGPVSTDTQYF. The J gene is TRBJ2-3, the V gene TRBV10-3; D may be TRBD2 (5 bases). Germline CDR1 ENHRY, CDR2 SYGVKD. This CDR3 is built from 15 residues. V shed 10 bases and J shed 0 bases, with 17 bases lying between them.

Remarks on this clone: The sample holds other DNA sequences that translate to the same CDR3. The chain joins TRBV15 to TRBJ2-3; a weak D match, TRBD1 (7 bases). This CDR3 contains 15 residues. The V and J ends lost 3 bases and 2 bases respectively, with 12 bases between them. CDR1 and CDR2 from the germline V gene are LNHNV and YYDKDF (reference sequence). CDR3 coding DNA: TGTGCCACCAGCAGGGAGGGACAGACCACAGATACGCAGTATTTT. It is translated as CATSREGQTTDTQYF.

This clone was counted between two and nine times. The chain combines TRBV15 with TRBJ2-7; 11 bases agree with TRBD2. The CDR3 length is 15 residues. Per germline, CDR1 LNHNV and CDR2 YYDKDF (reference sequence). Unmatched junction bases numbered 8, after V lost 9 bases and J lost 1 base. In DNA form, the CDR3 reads TGTGCCACACCCGGGGCTAGCGGGAGGTCCTACGAGCAGTACTTC. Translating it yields CATPGASGRSYEQYF.

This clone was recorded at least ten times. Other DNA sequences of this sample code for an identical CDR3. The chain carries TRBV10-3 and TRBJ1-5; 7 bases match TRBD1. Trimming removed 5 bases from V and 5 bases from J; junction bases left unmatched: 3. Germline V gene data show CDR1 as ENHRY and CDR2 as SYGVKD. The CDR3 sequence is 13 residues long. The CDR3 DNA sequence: TGTGCCATCAGTACAGGGGCTGATCAGCCCCAGCATTTT. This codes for CAISTGADQPQHF.

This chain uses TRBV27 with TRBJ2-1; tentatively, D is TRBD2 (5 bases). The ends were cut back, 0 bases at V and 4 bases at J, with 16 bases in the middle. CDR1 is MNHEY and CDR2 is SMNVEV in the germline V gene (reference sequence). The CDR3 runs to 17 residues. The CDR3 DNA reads TGTGCCAGCAGTTTATCTTGGCGGGCCACTACTTACAATGAGCAGTTCTTC. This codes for CASSLSWRATTYNEQFF.

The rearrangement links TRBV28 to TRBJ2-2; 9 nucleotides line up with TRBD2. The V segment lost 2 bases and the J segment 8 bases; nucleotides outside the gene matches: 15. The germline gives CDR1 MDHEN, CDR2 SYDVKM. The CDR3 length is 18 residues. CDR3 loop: CASSLLHAVLAGRGELFF. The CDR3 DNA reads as TGTGCCAGCAGTTTACTGCATGCGGTTCTAGCGGGAAGGGGGGAGCTGTTTTTT.

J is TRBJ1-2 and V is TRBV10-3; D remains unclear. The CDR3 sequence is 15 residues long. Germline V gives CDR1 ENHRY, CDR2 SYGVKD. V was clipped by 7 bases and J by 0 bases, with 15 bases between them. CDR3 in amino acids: CAITADQPSNYGYTF. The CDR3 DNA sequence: TGTGCCATCACCGCCGACCAGCCCTCTAACTATGGCTACACCTTC.

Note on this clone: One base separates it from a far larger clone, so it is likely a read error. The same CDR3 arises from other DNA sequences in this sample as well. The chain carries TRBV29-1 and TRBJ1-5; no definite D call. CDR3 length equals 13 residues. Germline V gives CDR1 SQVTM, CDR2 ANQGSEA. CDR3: CSVLLSDGRPQHF. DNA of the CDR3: TGCAGTGTTTTGTTATCAGACGGACGGCCCCAGCATTTT. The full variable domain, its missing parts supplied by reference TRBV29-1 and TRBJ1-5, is SAVISQKPSRDICQRGTSLTIQCQVDSQVTMMFWYRQQPGQSLTLIATANQGSEATYESGFVIDKFPISRPNLTFSTLTVSNMSPEDSSIYLCSVLLSDGRPQHFGDGTRLSIL.

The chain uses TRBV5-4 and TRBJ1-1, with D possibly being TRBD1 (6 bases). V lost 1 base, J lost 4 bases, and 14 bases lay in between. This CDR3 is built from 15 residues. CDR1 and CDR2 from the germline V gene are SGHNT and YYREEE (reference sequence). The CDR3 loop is CASSLRELGGTEAFF. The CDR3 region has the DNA TGTGCCAGCAGCTTGCGGGAATTAGGGGGCACTGAAGCTTTCTTT.

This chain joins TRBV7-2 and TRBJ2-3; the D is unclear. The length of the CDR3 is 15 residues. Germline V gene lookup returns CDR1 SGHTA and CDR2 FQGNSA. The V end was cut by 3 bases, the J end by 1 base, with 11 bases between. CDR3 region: CASSLVTGGTDTQYF. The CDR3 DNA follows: TGTGCCAGCAGCTTGGTGACGGGCGGCACAGATACGCAGTATTTT.

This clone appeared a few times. This chain's CDR3 is CASEPGAGGPHEQYF. In nucleotides, the CDR3 is TGCGCCAGCGAACCGGGGGCGGGAGGGCCGCACGAGCAGTACTTC. The gene calls are TRBV5-1 and TRBJ2-7, with 9 bases fitting TRBD2. Germline V gene data show CDR1 as SGHRS and CDR2 as YFSETQ. V trimming: 7 bases; J trimming: 5 bases; junction bases outside the gene matches: 13. CDR3 length equals 15 residues.

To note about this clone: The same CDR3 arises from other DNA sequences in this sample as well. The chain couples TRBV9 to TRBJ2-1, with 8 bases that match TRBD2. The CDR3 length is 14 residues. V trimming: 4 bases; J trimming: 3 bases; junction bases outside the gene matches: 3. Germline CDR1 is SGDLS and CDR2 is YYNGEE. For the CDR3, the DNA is TGTGCCAGCAGCTTGAGCGGGAGCTACAATGAGCAGTTCTTC. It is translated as CASSLSGSYNEQFF.

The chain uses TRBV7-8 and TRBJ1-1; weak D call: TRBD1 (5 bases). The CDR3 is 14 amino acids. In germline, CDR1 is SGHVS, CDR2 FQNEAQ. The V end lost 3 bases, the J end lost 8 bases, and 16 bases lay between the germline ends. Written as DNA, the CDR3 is TGTGCCAGCAGCTTGGGGGGAGTAGATGGGGAAGCTTTCTTT. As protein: CASSLGGVDGEAFF.

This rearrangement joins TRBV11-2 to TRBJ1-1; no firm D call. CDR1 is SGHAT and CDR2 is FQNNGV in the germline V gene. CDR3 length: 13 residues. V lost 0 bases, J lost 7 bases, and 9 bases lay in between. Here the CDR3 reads CASSLDRSLEAFF. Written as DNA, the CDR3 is TGTGCCAGCAGCTTAGATAGATCACTTGAAGCTTTCTTT.

In nucleotides, the CDR3 is TGTGCCAGCAGCTTACGTAGGACAGAGCAGTACTTC. This translates into CASSLRRTEQYF. The chain has TRBV7-8 and TRBJ2-7; perhaps TRBD1 as D (5 bases). This CDR3 contains 12 residues. Germline lookup yields CDR1 SGHVS and CDR2 FQNEAQ. Trimming left V 2 bases short and J 7 bases short, with 9 bases between. The full variable domain, completed using reference TRBV7-8 and TRBJ2-7, is GAGVSQSPRYKVAKRGQDVALRCDPISGHVSLFWYQQALGQGPEFLTYFQNEAQLDKSGLPSDRFFAERPEGSVSTLKIQRTQQEDSAVYLCASSLRRTEQYFGPGTRLTVT.

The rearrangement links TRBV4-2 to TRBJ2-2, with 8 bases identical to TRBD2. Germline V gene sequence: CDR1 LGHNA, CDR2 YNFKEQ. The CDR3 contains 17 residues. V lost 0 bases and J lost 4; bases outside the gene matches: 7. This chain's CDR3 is CASSQDLGTSLTGELFF. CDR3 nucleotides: TGTGCCAGCAGCCAAGATCTTGGGACTAGTCTCACCGGGGAGCTGTTTTTT.

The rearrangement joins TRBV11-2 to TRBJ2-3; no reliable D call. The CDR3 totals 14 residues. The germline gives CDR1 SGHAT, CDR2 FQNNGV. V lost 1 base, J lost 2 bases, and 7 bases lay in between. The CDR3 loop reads CASSLAGYTDTQYF. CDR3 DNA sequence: TGTGCCAGCAGCTTAGCGGGTTACACAGATACGCAGTATTTT.

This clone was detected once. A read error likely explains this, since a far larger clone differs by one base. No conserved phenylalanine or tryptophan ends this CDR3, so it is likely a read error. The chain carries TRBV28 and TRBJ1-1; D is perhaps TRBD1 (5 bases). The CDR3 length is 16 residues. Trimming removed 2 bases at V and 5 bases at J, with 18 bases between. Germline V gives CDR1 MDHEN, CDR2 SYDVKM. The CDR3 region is CASSLTIGQEGTEAFL. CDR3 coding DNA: TGTGCCAGCAGTTTAACGATCGGGCAGGAGGGGACTGAAGCTTTCCTT.

CDR3 in DNA: TGTGCCAGCAGTGAGCCAGGGAATAATGAGCAGTTCTTC. This gives the protein CASSEPGNNEQFF. The J gene is TRBJ2-1, the V gene TRBV25-1; the D gene is possibly TRBD1 (5 bases). The V gene's germline CDR1 is MGHDK and CDR2 SYGVNS. The ends were cut back, 3 bases at V and 7 bases at J, with 10 bases in the middle. The CDR3 is 13 amino acids.

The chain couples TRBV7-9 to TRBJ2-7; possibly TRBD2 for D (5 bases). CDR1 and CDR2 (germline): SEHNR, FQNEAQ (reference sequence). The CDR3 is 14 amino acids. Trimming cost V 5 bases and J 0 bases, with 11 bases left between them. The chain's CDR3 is CASSRSGDSYEQYF. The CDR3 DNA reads TGTGCCAGCAGCCGATCCGGGGACTCCTACGAGCAGTACTTC.

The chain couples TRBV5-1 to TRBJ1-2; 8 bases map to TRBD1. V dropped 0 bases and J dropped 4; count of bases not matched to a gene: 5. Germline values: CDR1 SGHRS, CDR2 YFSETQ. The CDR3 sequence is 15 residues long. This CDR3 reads CASSLGAGGPYGYTF. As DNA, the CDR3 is TGCGCCAGCAGCTTGGGGGCAGGGGGCCCCTATGGCTACACCTTC. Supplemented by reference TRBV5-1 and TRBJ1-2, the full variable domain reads KAGVTQTPRYLIKTRGQQVTLSCSPISGHRSVSWYQQTPGQGLQFLFEYFSETQRNKGNFPGRFSGRQFSNSRSEMNVSTLELGDSALYLCASSLGAGGPYGYTFGSGTRLTVV.

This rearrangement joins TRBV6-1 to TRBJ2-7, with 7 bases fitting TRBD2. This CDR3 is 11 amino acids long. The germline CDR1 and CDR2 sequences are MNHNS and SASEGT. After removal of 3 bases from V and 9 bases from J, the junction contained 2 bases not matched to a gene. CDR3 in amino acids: CASSEGEGQYF. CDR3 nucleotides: TGTGCCAGCAGTGAGGGGGAGGGGCAGTACTTC.